These 12 T cell receptor beta chains were sequenced from one sample in a study of shared clonotypes between healthy human individuals. Only in-frame clones appear in the TCRdb table, and some are missing; sequencing was by immunoSEQ multiplex PCR. This sample yields about 2.1 million clones, of which 90% to 95% are seen a single time; around 1.7% belongs to the top ten. CD8 cells classed as naive were CD45RO-negative and positively selected for CCR7, excluding terminally differentiated effector memory CD45RA+ cells. Sequenced sample: naive CD8+ T cells from PBMCs. All receptors come from a man younger than 35 in good health. Some clones in this sample may be carry-over from other donors' samples.

The chain has TRBV11-3 and TRBJ2-5; 8 bases are a match to TRBD1. The germline gives CDR1 SGHNT, CDR2 YENEEA. V gave up 2 bases and J gave up 4 bases; unmatched junction bases: 9. The CDR3 runs to 16 residues. CDR3 bases: TGTGCCAGCAGCTTAAGGGCAGGGGGCGCGGGAGAGACCCAGTACTTC. Translating it yields CASSLRAGGAGETQYF.

This rearrangement joins TRBV28 to TRBJ1-5, with a weak D call TRBD1 (5 bases). CDR1 and CDR2 (germline): MDHEN, SYDVKM. CDR3 length: 15 residues. Between the trimmed V and J ends, which lost 3 bases and 3 bases, there was a span of 12 bases. The CDR3 here is CASSLGVRANQPQHF. Written as DNA, the CDR3 is TGTGCCAGCAGTTTGGGGGTCCGTGCCAATCAGCCCCAGCATTTT.

This rearrangement joins TRBV19 to TRBJ2-5, with D unresolved. This CDR3 spans 15 amino acids. Trimming removed 5 bases at V and 5 bases at J, with 18 bases between. Germline V gene sequence: CDR1 LNHDA, CDR2 SQIVND (reference sequence). The CDR3 DNA is TGTGCCAGTAGTCCCCGCTGGGCTAGTAGTGAGACCCAGTACTTC. Amino acid sequence: CASSPRWASSETQYF.

The rearrangement joins TRBV28 to TRBJ1-2; D perhaps matches TRBD1 (6 bases). This CDR3 contains 14 residues. The germline V and J ends were trimmed by 5 bases and 5 bases, with 15 bases remaining between them. Germline lookup yields CDR1 MDHEN and CDR2 SYDVKM. This chain's CDR3 is CASSPRTEPYGYTF. The CDR3 region has the DNA TGTGCCAGCAGTCCTAGGACAGAACCATATGGCTACACCTTC.

This rearrangement joins TRBV6-1 to TRBJ2-7; 9 bases agree with TRBD1. CDR1 is MNHNS and CDR2 is SASEGT in the germline V gene. This CDR3 contains 15 residues. The trim removed 0 bases at V and 1 base at J, leaving 1 base unmatched. In DNA, the CDR3 is TGTGCCAGCAGTGAAGCGGACAGGGGATCCTACGAGCAGTACTTC. Encoded protein: CASSEADRGSYEQYF.

The chain links TRBV14 to TRBJ2-5; D gene unclear. The length of the CDR3 is 16 residues. The V end was cut by 0 bases, the J end by 1 base, with 12 bases between. Germline loops: CDR1 SGHDN, CDR2 FVKESK. The CDR3 nucleotides are TGTGCCAGCAGCCAAGACTATGGGCCACGCCAAGAGACCCAGTACTTC. Translating gives CASSQDYGPRQETQYF.

As regards this clone: Other DNA sequences in this sample translate to the same CDR3. J is TRBJ2-7 and V is TRBV27; D ambiguous. This CDR3 contains 11 residues. V was trimmed by 3 bases and J by 7 bases, leaving 7 bases between them. Per the germline V gene, CDR1 is MNHEY and CDR2 is SMNVEV (reference sequence). CDR3 bases: TGTGCCAGCAGTTTCTTTGGGGAGCAGTACTTC. Residues: CASSFFGEQYF.

DNA for the CDR3: TGTGCCAGCAGAACAGTCAGTCCCAATGGCTACACCTTC. It codes for CASRTVSPNGYTF. The chain has TRBV28 and TRBJ1-2; no clear D. CDR3 length: 13 amino acids. CDR1 MDHEN and CDR2 SYDVKM come from the germline V gene. Trimming stripped 6 bases from V and 6 bases from J, with 14 bases between.

V and J are TRBV4-1 and TRBJ2-1, with D unresolved. The CDR3 covers 15 residues. The germline CDR1 and CDR2 sequences are MGHRA and YSYEKL. V lost 3 bases to trimming and J lost 2 bases, with 11 bases between them. CDR3 sequence reads: CASSHRSVTYNEQFF. CDR3 nucleotides: TGCGCCAGCAGCCATCGGTCCGTCACCTACAATGAGCAGTTCTTC.

This chain connects TRBV6-5 to TRBJ1-2; 9 positions agree with TRBD1. The J segment lost 8 bases and the V segment lost 5 bases, leaving 9 bases of the junction unmatched. Germline V gives CDR1 MNHEY, CDR2 SVGAGI. The CDR3 totals 14 residues. Here the CDR3 reads CASSPMDRGGGYTF. The DNA of the CDR3 is TGTGCCAGCAGTCCCATGGACAGGGGAGGCGGCTACACCTTC.

This chain links TRBV27 with TRBJ2-1, with D unclear. The germline gives CDR1 MNHEY, CDR2 SMNVEV (reference sequence). Trimming took 5 bases from V and 2 from J, leaving 7 bases between them. The CDR3 loop spans 13 amino acids. CDR3 residues: CASSPPPYNEQFF. The CDR3 DNA is TGTGCCAGCAGTCCCCCCCCCTACAATGAGCAGTTCTTC.

Remarks on this clone: The junction departs from germline at one end; a sequencing error may be responsible. The chain carries TRBV19 and TRBJ1-5; no clear D gene. This CDR3 spans 15 amino acids. The germline V gene encodes CDR1 LNHDA and CDR2 SQIVND (reference sequence). CDR3 amino acids: CTSSNFGLSNQPQHF. The CDR3 coding sequence is TGTACCAGTAGCAACTTCGGGCTTAGCAATCAGCCCCAGCATTTT.